Sequencing of this T cell receptor beta chain was carried out in a study of spatial heterogeneity in lung cancer. Stated time point: sample taken at primary tumor resection. Study results and caveats: The number of expanded tumor alpha and beta chains correlated with mutation number.

Losses at the gene ends were 5 bases for V and 3 bases for J; bases not matched to a gene: 10. Germline V gene lookup returns CDR1 SGHAT and CDR2 FQNNGV. There are 16 residues in the CDR3. This clonotype is large by share. What it recognizes is unknown. MiXCR was run by TCRdb on the 5' RACE reads, yielding one entry per CDR3 protein. The table records some 12,000 distinct CDR3 sequences, more than 9.5% of them present only once. This receptor was identified in a male donor with early-stage non-small cell lung cancer. This chain links TRBV11-2 with TRBJ2-3, with 8 bases aligning to TRBD2. The sequences come from lung tumor tissue, collected at surgery. The CDR3 sequence is CASSLLGVAGTDTQYF. CDR3 DNA sequence: TGTGCCAGCAGCCTCCTGGGTGTAGCGGGGACAGATACGCAGTATTTT.